This TCR beta chain was identified in a study of blood T cell repertoires in COVID-19. Generated by immunoSEQ multiplex PCR, the TCRdb table keeps only in-frame clones and is missing some. The table includes 200,000 to 250,000 clones, roughly 80% detected once. In germline, CDR1 is GTSNPN, CDR2 SVGIG (reference sequence). The CDR3 is 13 amino acids. Trimming took 3 bases from V and 1 from J, leaving 10 bases between them. Sequencing was done on a sample of peripheral blood. The receptor was derived from a woman in her late teens or twenties with acute or convalescent COVID-19. This sequence joins TRBV30 and TRBJ2-7; a weak D match, TRBD1 (6 bases). The CDR3 spells CAWSPDRSYEQYF. The CDR3 bases are TGTGCCTGGAGCCCAGACAGGTCCTACGAGCAGTACTTC.